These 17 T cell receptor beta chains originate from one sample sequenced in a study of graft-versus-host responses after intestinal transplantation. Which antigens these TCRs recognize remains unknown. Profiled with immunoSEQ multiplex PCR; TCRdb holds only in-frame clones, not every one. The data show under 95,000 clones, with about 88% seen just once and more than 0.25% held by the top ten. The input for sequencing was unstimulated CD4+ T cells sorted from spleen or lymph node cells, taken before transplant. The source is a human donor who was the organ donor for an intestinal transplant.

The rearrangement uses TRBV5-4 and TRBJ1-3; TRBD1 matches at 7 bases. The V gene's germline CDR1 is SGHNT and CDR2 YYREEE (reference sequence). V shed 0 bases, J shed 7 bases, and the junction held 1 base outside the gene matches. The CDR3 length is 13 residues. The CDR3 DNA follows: TGTGCCAGCAGCTTGGACAGGGGTAACACCATATATTTT. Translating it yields CASSLDRGNTIYF.

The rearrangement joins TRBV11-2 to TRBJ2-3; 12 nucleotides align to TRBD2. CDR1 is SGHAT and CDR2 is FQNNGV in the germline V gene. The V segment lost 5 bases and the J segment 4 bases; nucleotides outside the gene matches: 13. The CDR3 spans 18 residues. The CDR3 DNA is TGTGCCAGCAGCCCGCTAGCGGGGGGGCCGATGGGTCCAGATACGCAGTATTTT. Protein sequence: CASSPLAGGPMGPDTQYF.

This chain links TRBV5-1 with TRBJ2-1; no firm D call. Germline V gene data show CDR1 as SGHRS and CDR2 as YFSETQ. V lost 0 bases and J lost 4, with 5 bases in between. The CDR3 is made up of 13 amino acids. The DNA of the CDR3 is TGCGCCAGCAGCTTGGACAGTTACAATGAGCAGTTCTTC. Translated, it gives CASSLDSYNEQFF.

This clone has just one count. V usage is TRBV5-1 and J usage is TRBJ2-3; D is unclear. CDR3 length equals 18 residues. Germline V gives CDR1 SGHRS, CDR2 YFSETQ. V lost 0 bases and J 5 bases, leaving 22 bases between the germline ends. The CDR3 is CASSLDVLILPSRDTQYF. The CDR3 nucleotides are TGCGCCAGCAGCTTGGATGTCTTAATACTCCCCTCCCGAGATACGCAGTATTTT. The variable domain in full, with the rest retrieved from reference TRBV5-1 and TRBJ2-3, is KAGVTQTPRYLIKTRGQQVTLSCSPISGHRSVSWYQQTPGQGLQFLFEYFSETQRNKGNFPGRFSGRQFSNSRSEMNVSTLELGDSALYLCASSLDVLILPSRDTQYFGPGTRLTVL.

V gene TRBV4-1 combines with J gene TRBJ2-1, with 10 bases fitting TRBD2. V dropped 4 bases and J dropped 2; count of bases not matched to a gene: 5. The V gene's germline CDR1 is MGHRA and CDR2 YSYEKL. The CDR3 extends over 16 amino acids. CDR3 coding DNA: TGCGCCAGCAGCCCCGAAACTAGCGGGACCTACAATGAGCAGTTCTTC. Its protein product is CASSPETSGTYNEQFF.

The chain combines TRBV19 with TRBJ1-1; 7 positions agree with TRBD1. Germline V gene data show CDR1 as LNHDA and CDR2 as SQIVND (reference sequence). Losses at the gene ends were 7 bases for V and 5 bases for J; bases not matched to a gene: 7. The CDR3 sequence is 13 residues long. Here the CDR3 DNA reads TGTGCCAGTACCATACGACAGGGAACTGAAGCTTTCTTT. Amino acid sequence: CASTIRQGTEAFF.

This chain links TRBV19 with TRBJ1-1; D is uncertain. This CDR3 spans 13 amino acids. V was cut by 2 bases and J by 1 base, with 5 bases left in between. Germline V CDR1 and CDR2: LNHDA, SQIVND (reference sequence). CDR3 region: CASSIYRNTEAFF. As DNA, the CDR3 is TGTGCCAGTAGTATATACAGGAACACTGAAGCTTTCTTT. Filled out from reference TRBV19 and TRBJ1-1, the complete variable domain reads DGGITQSPKYLFRKEGQNVTLSCEQNLNHDAMYWYRQDPGQGLRLIYYSQIVNDFQKGDIAEGYSVSREKKESFPLTVTSAQKNPTAFYLCASSIYRNTEAFFGQGTRLTVV.

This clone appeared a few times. DNA for the CDR3: TGCAGCGTTGTTGTGGGGGACAGGGGCAATGAGCAGTTCTTC. Translated: CSVVVGDRGNEQFF. The chain combines TRBV29-1 with TRBJ2-1, with 10 bases identical to TRBD1. Germline V gene sequence: CDR1 SQVTM, CDR2 ANQGSEA. The ends lost 4 bases at V and 6 bases at J; junction bases unmatched: 6. CDR3 length: 14 amino acids.

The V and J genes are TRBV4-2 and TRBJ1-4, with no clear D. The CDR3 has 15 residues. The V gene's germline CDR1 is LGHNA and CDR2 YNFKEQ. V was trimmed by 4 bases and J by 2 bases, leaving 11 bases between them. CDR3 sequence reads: CASSPPEGTNEKLFF. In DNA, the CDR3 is TGTGCCAGCAGCCCGCCGGAGGGCACTAATGAAAAACTGTTTTTT.

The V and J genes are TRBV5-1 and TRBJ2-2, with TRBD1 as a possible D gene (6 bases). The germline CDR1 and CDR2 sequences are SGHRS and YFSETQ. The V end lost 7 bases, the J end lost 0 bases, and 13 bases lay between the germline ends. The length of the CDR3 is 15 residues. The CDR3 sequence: CASLPGTPNTGELFF. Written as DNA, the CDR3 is TGCGCCAGCCTACCCGGGACACCGAACACCGGGGAGCTGTTTTTT.

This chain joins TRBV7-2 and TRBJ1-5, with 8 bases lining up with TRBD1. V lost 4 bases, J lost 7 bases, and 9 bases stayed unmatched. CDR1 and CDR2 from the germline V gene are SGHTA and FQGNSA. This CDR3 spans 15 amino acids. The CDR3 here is CASSSTGTGLQPQHF. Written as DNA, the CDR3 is TGTGCCAGCAGCTCAACCGGGACAGGTCTACAGCCCCAGCATTTT.

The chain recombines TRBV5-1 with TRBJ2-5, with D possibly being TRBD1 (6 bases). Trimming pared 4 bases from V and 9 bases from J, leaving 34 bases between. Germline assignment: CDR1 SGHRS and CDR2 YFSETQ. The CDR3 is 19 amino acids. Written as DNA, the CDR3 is TGCGCCAGCAGCCCCCGGGGCGTCTTGGACAGCCTTTGGAAGAGGCCCCAGTACTTC. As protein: CASSPRGVLDSLWKRPQYF.

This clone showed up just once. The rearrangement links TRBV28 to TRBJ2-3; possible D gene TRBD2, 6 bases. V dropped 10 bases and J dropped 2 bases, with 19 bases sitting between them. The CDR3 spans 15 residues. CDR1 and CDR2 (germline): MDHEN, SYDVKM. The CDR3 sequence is CATTWGSGNTDTQYF. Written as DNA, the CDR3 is TGTGCCACAACATGGGGTAGCGGAAACACAGATACGCAGTATTTT.

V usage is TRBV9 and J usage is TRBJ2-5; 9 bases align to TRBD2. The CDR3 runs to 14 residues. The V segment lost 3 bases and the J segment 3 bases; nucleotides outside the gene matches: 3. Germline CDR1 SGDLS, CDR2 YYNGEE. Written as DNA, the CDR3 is TGTGCCAGCAGCGGAGTAGCGGGGGAAGAGACCCAGTACTTC. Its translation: CASSGVAGEETQYF.

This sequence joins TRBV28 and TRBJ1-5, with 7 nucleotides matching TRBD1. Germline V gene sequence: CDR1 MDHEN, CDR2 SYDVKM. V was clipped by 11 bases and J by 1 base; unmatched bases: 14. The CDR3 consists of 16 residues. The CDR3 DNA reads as TGTGCCGGGGCCTCCGGGGCCAGGGGGAGCAATCAGCCCCAGCATTTT. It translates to CAGASGARGSNQPQHF.

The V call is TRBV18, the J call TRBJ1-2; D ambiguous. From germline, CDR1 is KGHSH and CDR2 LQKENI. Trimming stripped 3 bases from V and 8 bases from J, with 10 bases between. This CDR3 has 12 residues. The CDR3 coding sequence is TGTGCCAGCTCACCGGGGAGTAGGGGCTACACCTTC. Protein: CASSPGSRGYTF.

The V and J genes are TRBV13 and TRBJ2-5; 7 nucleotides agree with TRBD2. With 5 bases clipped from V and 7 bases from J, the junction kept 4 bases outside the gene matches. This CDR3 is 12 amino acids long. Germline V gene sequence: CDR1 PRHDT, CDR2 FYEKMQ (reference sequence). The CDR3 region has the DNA TGTGCCAGCAGCGCGGGGGTGGGGACCCAGTACTTC. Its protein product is CASSAGVGTQYF.